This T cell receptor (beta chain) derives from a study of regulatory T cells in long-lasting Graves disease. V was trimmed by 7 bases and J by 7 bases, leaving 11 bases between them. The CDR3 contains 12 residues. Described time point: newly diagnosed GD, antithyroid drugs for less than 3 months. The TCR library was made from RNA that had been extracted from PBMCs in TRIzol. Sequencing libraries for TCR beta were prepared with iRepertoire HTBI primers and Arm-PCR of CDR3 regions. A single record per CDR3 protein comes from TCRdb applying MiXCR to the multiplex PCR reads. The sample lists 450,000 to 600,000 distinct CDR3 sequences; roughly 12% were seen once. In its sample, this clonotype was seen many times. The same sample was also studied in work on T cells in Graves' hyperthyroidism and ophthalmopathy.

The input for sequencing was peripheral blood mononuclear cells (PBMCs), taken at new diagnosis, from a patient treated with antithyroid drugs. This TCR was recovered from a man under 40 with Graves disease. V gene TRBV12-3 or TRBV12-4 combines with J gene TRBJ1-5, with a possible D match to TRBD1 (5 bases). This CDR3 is CASTQGGQPQHF. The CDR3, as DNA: TGTGCCAGCACCCAGGGAGGACAGCCCCAGCATTTT.